A single sample is the source of the 29 T cell receptor beta chains below, sequenced in a study of blood T cell repertoires in COVID-19. Clones were sequenced by immunoSEQ multiplex PCR, and TCRdb holds only the in-frame ones, with some missing. This sample carries around 220,000 clones, around 86% of them seen once, and the ten largest clones take roughly 8.2%. Sequencing used peripheral blood. The source of these receptors is a woman older than 75 with COVID-19, enrolled during active disease.

This chain uses TRBV5-6 with TRBJ1-2; D perhaps matches TRBD1 (6 bases). CDR3 length: 16 amino acids. The ends were cut back, 2 bases at V and 0 bases at J, with 14 bases in the middle. Germline V gene lookup returns CDR1 SGHDT and CDR2 YYEEEE. DNA for the CDR3: TGTGCCAGCAGCTTTTTGGGGACACTATCTAACTATGGCTACACCTTC. This encodes CASSFLGTLSNYGYTF. The whole variable domain, filled in from reference TRBV5-6 and TRBJ1-2, reads DAGVTQSPTHLIKTRGQQVTLRCSPKSGHDTVSWYQQALGQGPQFIFQYYEEEERQRGNFPDRFSGHQFPNYSSELNVNALLLGDSALYLCASSFLGTLSNYGYTFGSGTRLTVV.

The chain carries TRBV6-5 and TRBJ1-1, with D uncertain. Germline V CDR1 and CDR2: MNHEY, SVGAGI. The ends were cut back, 6 bases at V and 4 bases at J, with 9 bases in the middle. The CDR3 spans 12 residues. The CDR3 loop is CASRRESTEAFF. The CDR3 DNA reads TGTGCCAGCAGAAGGGAGAGCACTGAAGCTTTCTTT.

The chain carries TRBV6-6 and TRBJ1-5; D is uncertain. Trimming pared 0 bases from V and 1 base from J, leaving 10 bases between. The CDR3 spans 16 residues. Germline values: CDR1 MNHNY, CDR2 SVGAGI (reference sequence). The CDR3 sequence: CASSYSNPRSNQPQHF. CDR3 DNA: TGTGCCAGCAGTTACTCGAATCCCCGGAGCAATCAGCCCCAGCATTTT.

The chain recombines TRBV5-1 with TRBJ1-2; TRBD1 might be the D (5 bases). With 0 bases removed from V and 8 bases from J, the gap between germline ends came to 14 bases. This CDR3 contains 14 residues. The germline V gene encodes CDR1 SGHRS and CDR2 YFSETQ. The CDR3 here is CASSLAAGFDGYTF. The CDR3 nucleotides read TGCGCCAGCAGCTTGGCAGCAGGGTTCGACGGCTACACCTTC.

This clone was found once. This chain links TRBV18 with TRBJ2-5, with D maybe TRBD1 (6 bases). CDR3 size: 14 residues. Germline V gene sequence: CDR1 KGHSH, CDR2 LQKENI. V was pared by 3 bases and J by 2 bases, with 10 bases between. CDR3 in amino acids: CASSPQGMQETQYF. DNA for the CDR3: TGTGCCAGCTCACCCCAGGGGATGCAAGAGACCCAGTACTTC.

The chain couples TRBV30 to TRBJ1-3; no firm D call. There are 14 residues in the CDR3. Trimming took 3 bases from V and 0 from J, leaving 9 bases between them. The germline V gene has CDR1 GTSNPN and CDR2 SVGIG (reference sequence). CDR3 region: CAWSHGGSGNTIYF. In DNA, the CDR3 is TGTGCCTGGAGCCACGGCGGCTCTGGAAACACCATATATTTT.

This clone turned up a few times. The CDR3 DNA sequence: TGTGCCAGCAGCTCCGGACAGCATAAGCAGTACTTC. Its translation: CASSSGQHKQYF. This chain links TRBV28 with TRBJ2-7; possibly TRBD1 for D (6 bases). Germline V gives CDR1 MDHEN, CDR2 SYDVKM. The CDR3 has 12 amino acids. Trimming pared 6 bases from V and 8 bases from J, leaving 14 bases between.

There are many counts of this clone. The gene calls are TRBV4-1 and TRBJ1-2, with no clear D. The CDR3 sequence is 16 residues long. V lost 1 base and J 2 bases, leaving 14 bases between the germline ends. Germline CDR1 is MGHRA and CDR2 is YSYEKL. The CDR3 nucleotides are TGCGCCAGCAGCCAAGTACTAATCGGTACGAACTATGGCTACACCTTC. This encodes CASSQVLIGTNYGYTF.

The chain carries TRBV6-6 and TRBJ1-2; 8 bases line up with TRBD1. This CDR3 is 13 amino acids long. Germline V gene data show CDR1 as MNHNY and CDR2 as SVGAGI (reference sequence). The V segment lost 8 bases and the J segment 4 bases; nucleotides outside the gene matches: 6. CDR3 in amino acids: CASRGTGFYGYTF. CDR3 nucleotide sequence: TGTGCCAGCCGGGGGACAGGATTCTATGGCTACACCTTC.

This clone was observed once. The rearrangement uses TRBV19 and TRBJ1-3; 7 bases are a match to TRBD1. The CDR3 extends over 16 amino acids. V lost 2 bases, J lost 0 bases, and 4 bases stayed unmatched. Germline V gene lookup returns CDR1 LNHDA and CDR2 SQIVND (reference sequence). This CDR3 reads CASSIRGQNSGNTIYF. In nucleotides, the CDR3 is TGTGCCAGTAGTATAAGGGGACAGAACTCTGGAAACACCATATATTTT.

This chain links TRBV3-1 (or the pseudogene TRBV3-2) with TRBJ2-2; 8 bases are shared with TRBD2. After removal of 10 bases from V and 0 bases from J, the junction contained 4 bases not matched to a gene. Germline CDR1 reads LGHDT; CDR2 reads YNNKEL (reference sequence). This CDR3 contains 14 residues. The CDR3 region has the DNA TGTGCCACCCGGGGGGGTCCGAACACCGGGGAGCTGTTTTTT. Protein sequence: CATRGGPNTGELFF.

V is TRBV5-1 and J is TRBJ2-4; TRBD2 aligns across 11 bases. The CDR3 contains 14 residues. CDR1 and CDR2 from the germline V gene are SGHRS and YFSETQ. The V and J ends lost 4 bases and 5 bases, in that order; junction bases with no gene match: 2. As DNA, the CDR3 is TGCGCCAGCAGCCTAGCGGGGGGAGAAAACATTCAGTACTTC. This translates into CASSLAGGENIQYF.

V usage is TRBV29-1 and J usage is TRBJ1-2, with TRBD1 matching over 7 bases. Trimming took 5 bases from V and 5 from J; bases not matched to a gene: 8. CDR1 is SQVTM, CDR2 ANQGSEA, per germline. The CDR3 contains 13 residues. The CDR3 sequence is CSVMPGTAYGYTF. The CDR3 DNA is TGCAGCGTTATGCCCGGGACAGCGTATGGCTACACCTTC.

This chain connects TRBV5-1 to TRBJ1-5, with a tentative D call TRBD1 (5 bases). Trimming took 0 bases from V and 7 from J, leaving 11 bases between them. Germline V gene lookup returns CDR1 SGHRS and CDR2 YFSETQ. The CDR3 contains 14 residues. CDR3 residues: CASSLGEGIQPQHF. The CDR3, as DNA: TGCGCCAGCAGCTTGGGGGAGGGGATCCAGCCCCAGCATTTT.

J is TRBJ2-3 and V is TRBV5-1, with D maybe TRBD2 (5 bases). The CDR3 runs to 16 residues. The V and J ends lost 4 bases and 4 bases respectively, with 19 bases between them. The V gene's germline CDR1 is SGHRS and CDR2 YFSETQ. CDR3 bases: TGCGCCAGCAGCGTATTGACATTAGCTAGCCCAGATACGCAGTATTTT. This sequence encodes CASSVLTLASPDTQYF.

This chain uses TRBV19 with TRBJ1-4; the D is unclear. V dropped 7 bases and J dropped 0 bases, with 12 bases sitting between them. From germline, CDR1 is LNHDA and CDR2 SQIVND (reference sequence). This CDR3 has 15 amino acids. CDR3 loop: CASTLVASTNEKLFF. The CDR3 coding sequence is TGTGCCAGTACTCTCGTCGCGTCAACTAATGAAAAACTGTTTTTT.

This clone has only one observation. The chain is built from TRBV11-3 and TRBJ2-6, with D unresolved. The CDR3 totals 15 residues. Trimming removed 0 bases from V and 0 bases from J, with 3 bases in between. The V gene's germline CDR1 is SGHNT and CDR2 YENEEA. CDR3 residues: CASSLDSSGANVLTF. Here the CDR3 DNA reads TGTGCCAGCAGCTTAGACAGCTCTGGGGCCAACGTCCTGACTTTC.

The chain employs TRBV9 and TRBJ2-2, with 13 bases identical to TRBD2. Losses at the gene ends were 7 bases for V and 1 base for J; bases not matched to a gene: 7. This CDR3 is built from 17 residues. The germline V gene has CDR1 SGDLS and CDR2 YYNGEE. This chain's CDR3 is CASGPTSGGLNTGELFF. CDR3 nucleotides: TGTGCCAGCGGCCCGACTAGCGGGGGGCTGAACACCGGGGAGCTGTTTTTT.

This clone was seen only once. V is TRBV5-8 and J is TRBJ1-1; D remains unclear. Germline V CDR1 and CDR2: SGHTS, YDEGEE. V shed 3 bases and J shed 2 bases, with 8 bases lying between them. The CDR3 runs to 13 residues. The CDR3 DNA sequence: TGTGCCAGCAGCTCTACAGTAAACACTGAAGCTTTCTTT. Its translation is CASSSTVNTEAFF.

J is TRBJ2-2 and V is TRBV5-4; D unresolved. The CDR3 contains 14 residues. Trimming removed 4 bases at V and 5 bases at J, with 12 bases between. In germline, CDR1 is SGHNT, CDR2 YYREEE (reference sequence). CDR3 DNA: TGTGCCAGCAGCCTGGACCGGCGGACCGGGGAGCTGTTTTTT. This translates into CASSLDRRTGELFF.

CDR3 coding DNA: TGTGCCAGCAGCTTAGACCCCGGGACAGTAAACTACGAGCAGTACTTC. Protein: CASSLDPGTVNYEQYF. The rearrangement joins TRBV11-2 to TRBJ2-7, with 7 nucleotides matching TRBD1. CDR3 length equals 16 residues. V was pared by 0 bases and J by 3 bases, with 8 bases of the junction left unmatched. The germline CDR1 and CDR2 sequences are SGHAT and FQNNGV.

As DNA, the CDR3 is TGTGCCAGCAGCACCTTTGGGGCAGAAGCTTTCTTT. Translation gives CASSTFGAEAFF. The rearrangement links TRBV9 to TRBJ1-1; D may be TRBD1 (5 bases). The V and J ends lost 4 bases and 8 bases respectively, with 12 bases between them. This CDR3 has 12 amino acids. Germline V gene lookup returns CDR1 SGDLS and CDR2 YYNGEE.

The CDR3 DNA reads as TGTGCCAGCAGCTGGCGGGGACAGGGCCACCGGGGCACCGGGGAGCTGTTTTTT. Translation gives CASSWRGQGHRGTGELFF. The rearrangement joins TRBV7-9 to TRBJ2-2; 9 bases fit TRBD1. The V gene end was trimmed by 4 bases and the J gene end by 4 bases; junction bases not matched to a gene: 13. This CDR3 is 18 amino acids long. Germline V gives CDR1 SEHNR, CDR2 FQNEAQ (reference sequence).

This chain links TRBV10-2 with TRBJ1-2; 7 bases are a match to TRBD1. V lost 2 bases to trimming and J lost 7 bases; unmatched junction nucleotides: 10. Germline V lookup: CDR1 WSHSY, CDR2 SAAADI. The CDR3 has 15 residues. The CDR3 DNA sequence: TGCGCCAGCAGTGAGCGGGAACCCAACAGGGGTGGCTACACCTTC. This translates into CASSEREPNRGGYTF.

The rearrangement joins TRBV5-4 to TRBJ1-3, with 7 bases identical to TRBD1. The junction had 9 bases not matched to a gene; V was cut back by 5 bases and J by 4 bases. From germline, CDR1 is SGHNT and CDR2 YYREEE (reference sequence). This CDR3 has 15 residues. This CDR3 is CASSRTGPAGNTIYF. CDR3 in DNA: TGTGCCAGCAGTCGGACAGGCCCGGCCGGAAACACCATATATTTT.

Concerning this clone: Other nucleotide sequences in the sample specify the same CDR3. This rearrangement joins TRBV18 to TRBJ2-3; no clear D gene. The V and J ends lost 2 bases and 3 bases respectively, with 3 bases between them. Looked up from germline, CDR1 is KGHSH and CDR2 is LQKENI. This CDR3 has 12 amino acids. CDR3: CASSPSTDTQYF. The CDR3 DNA is TGTGCCAGCTCACCATCGACAGATACGCAGTATTTT.

The V call is TRBV7-3, the J call TRBJ2-5; D may be TRBD1 (5 bases). CDR1 is SGHTA and CDR2 is FQGTGA in the germline V gene. V was cut by 1 base and J by 2 bases, with 5 bases left in between. This CDR3 has 13 residues. The CDR3 sequence is CASSLNRQETQYF. In DNA form, the CDR3 reads TGTGCCAGCAGCTTAAACAGGCAAGAGACCCAGTACTTC.

This clone was detected a few times. V and J are TRBV6-5 and TRBJ2-1; perhaps TRBD2 as D (5 bases). The CDR3 totals 13 residues. The germline CDR1 and CDR2 sequences are MNHEY and SVGAGI. The V end was cut by 8 bases, the J end by 0 bases, with 8 bases between. The CDR3: CASGLASYNEQFF. The DNA for the CDR3 is TGTGCCAGCGGACTGGCCTCCTACAATGAGCAGTTCTTC.

The V gene is TRBV2, the J gene TRBJ2-2; a weak D match, TRBD1 (5 bases). This CDR3 contains 13 residues. Germline V gives CDR1 SNHLY, CDR2 FYNNEI. V shed 5 bases and J shed 4 bases, with 8 bases lying between them. CDR3 coding DNA: TGTGCCAGCAGTCGCAGGGTCACCGGGGAGCTGTTTTTT. This codes for CASSRRVTGELFF.